The rows below give T cell receptor beta chains drawn from one sample of a study of Ad26.COV2.S vaccination and SARS-CoV-2 variants. The assay was immunoSEQ multiplex PCR, and TCRdb's table has in-frame clones only and misses some. The sample has about 680,000 clones, around 89% seen once; the top ten hold roughly 1.5%. Sequences were derived from peripheral blood, sampled in a trial of Ad26.COV2.S vaccine versus placebo. These receptors originate from a person between 18 and 65 years old who received the Ad26.COV2.S COVID-19 vaccine or a placebo. Each CDR3 is given with its conserved first and last residue. D genes are given only for firm matches. Not all rows give a size; the values are once, few, many and, for expanded clones, a class.

D gene	V gene	clone size	J gene	CDR3 DNA	CDR3 protein
.	TRBV3-1/TRBV3-2	.	TRBJ2-7	TGTGCCAGCAGCCAGGGACTCTTCTACGAGCAGTACTTC	CASSQGLFYEQYF
.	TRBV13	.	TRBJ1-4	TGTGCCAGCAGCTTGGGGGCAGTGGGTGAAAAACTGTTTTTT	CASSLGAVGEKLFF
.	TRBV3-1/TRBV3-2	once	TRBJ1-3	TGTGCCAGCAGCCAAGGTGGGAGCTCTGGAAACACCATATATTTT	CASSQGGSSGNTIYF
.	TRBV14	.	TRBJ2-7	TGTGCCAGCAGCCAATACGGGAGTCGCCGTCCCTTAGAGCAGTACTTC	CASSQYGSRRPLEQYF
.	TRBV10-3	.	TRBJ2-5	TGTGCCATCAGTGAGTCGGGGTTATGGGAGACCCAGTACTTC	CAISESGLWETQYF
TRBD2	TRBV7-2	.	TRBJ2-5	TGTGCCAGCAGCCCCTCCAGGACGAACGGGGGGTCGAAAGAGACCCAGTACTTC	CASSPSRTNGGSKETQYF
.	TRBV6-5	.	TRBJ1-1	TGTGCCAGCAGGGATACCTCAGGGGTCACTGAAGCTTTCTTT	CASRDTSGVTEAFF
TRBD1	TRBV5-1	.	TRBJ1-1	TGCGCCAGCAGCTTGGGACAGGGTAGTCTCGGTGAAGCTTTCTTT	CASSLGQGSLGEAFF
TRBD2	TRBV13	once	TRBJ2-1	TGTGCCAGCAGCTTACCGTCTAGCGGGGGGGCGAATGAGCAGTTCTTC	CASSLPSSGGANEQFF
.	TRBV5-1	once	TRBJ2-1	TGCGCCAGCAGCCTTTTTTACAATGAGCAGTTCTTC	CASSLFYNEQFF
.	TRBV24-1	.	TRBJ2-5	TGTGCCACCAGTGATGGGCAGCCCGGGGTAGAGACCCAGTACTTC	CATSDGQPGVETQYF
TRBD1	TRBV18	.	TRBJ2-1	TGTGCCAGCTCACCCGTGGGGACAGGGATCCATGAGCAGTTCTTC	CASSPVGTGIHEQFF
.	TRBV5-1	.	TRBJ1-1	TGCGCCAGCAGCTCCCTCGTCCCGGGCACTGAAGCTTTCTTT	CASSSLVPGTEAFF
.	TRBV23-1	.	TRBJ2-2	TGCGCCAGCGGAGGCGGGATCACCGGGGAGCTGTTTTTT	CASGGGITGELFF
.	TRBV29-1	.	TRBJ2-1	TGCAGCGTTGGCCGAAGGCTGGTAAAGATCAATGAGCAGTTCTTC	CSVGRRLVKINEQFF
TRBD2	TRBV7-9	.	TRBJ2-7	TGTGCCAGCAGCTTAGCGGTGCGGGAGGGCCGGTACGAGCAGTACTTC	CASSLAVREGRYEQYF
.	TRBV20-1	.	TRBJ1-2	TGCAGTGCTGGGGGATGGAACACCTTC	CSAGGWNTF
.	TRBV7-2	.	TRBJ1-1	TGTGCCAGCAGCTTACCCTACACTGAAGCTTTCTTT	CASSLPYTEAFF
TRBD1	TRBV4-3	.	TRBJ1-2	TGCGCCAGCTGCGAAGGCCACAGGGGGCAAGGCTACACCTTC	CASCEGHRGQGYTF
.	TRBV13	.	TRBJ2-7	TGTGCCAGCAGCTTAGGGGTAGCCTCCTACGAGCAGTACTTC	CASSLGVASYEQYF
.	TRBV7-9	.	TRBJ1-2	TGTGCCAGCAGCTTAGACGTGCGTTATGGCTACACCTTC	CASSLDVRYGYTF
.	TRBV29-1	once	TRBJ2-3	TGCAGCGTTGGTAAGGGTACTAGCACAGATACGCAGTATTTT	CSVGKGTSTDTQYF
.	TRBV5-1	.	TRBJ1-2	TGCGCCAGCAGCTTGGGGACACGCGCAAACTATGGCTACACCTTC	CASSLGTRANYGYTF
TRBD1	TRBV6-2/TRBV6-3	.	TRBJ2-5	TGTGCCAGCAGTTACGGGGACAGGGACCAAGAGACCCAGTACTTC	CASSYGDRDQETQYF
.	TRBV6-5	.	TRBJ2-7	TGTGCCAGCAGGCAACTCCCGGGTGAGCAGTACTTC	CASRQLPGEQYF
.	TRBV10-3	.	TRBJ2-7	TGTGCCATCAGTGCTGGGGGCGGCTCCTACGAGCAGTACTTC	CAISAGGGSYEQYF
.	TRBV3-1/TRBV3-2	once	TRBJ2-5	TGTGCCAGCAGCCAAGAGGACTACCAAGAGACCCAGTACTTC	CASSQEDYQETQYF
TRBD1	TRBV18	.	TRBJ2-1	TGTGCCAGCTCACCGGACAGGGGGTTCTACAATGAGCAGTTCTTC	CASSPDRGFYNEQFF
.	TRBV6-5	.	TRBJ2-2	TGTGCCAGCACCCTGGGCGGGGAGCTGTTTTTT	CASTLGGELFF
.	TRBV20-1	few	TRBJ2-7	TGCAGTGCTAGTGGACCCTACGAGCAGTACTTC	CSASGPYEQYF
.	TRBV19	.	TRBJ1-2	TGTGCCAGTAGTAGGAGTAACTATGGCTACACCTTC	CASSRSNYGYTF
TRBD1	TRBV7-3	.	TRBJ2-3	TGTGCCAGCAGCACCGGACAGGGCACAGATACGCAGTATTTT	CASSTGQGTDTQYF
.	TRBV18	few	TRBJ1-1	TGTGCCAGCTCATTACAGGGACCTGAAGCTTTCTTT	CASSLQGPEAFF
.	TRBV24-1	.	TRBJ2-2	TGTGCCACCAGTGACCCGGGACTTCTCGGGGAGCTGTTTTTT	CATSDPGLLGELFF
.	TRBV7-9	.	TRBJ2-3	TGTGCCAGCAGCCCTCCCCGGAAGACAGATACGCAGTATTTT	CASSPPRKTDTQYF
.	TRBV3-1/TRBV3-2	.	TRBJ2-5	TGTGCCAGCAGCCAAGAGCCGGTAAAGACCCAGTACTTC	CASSQEPVKTQYF
.	TRBV11-2	.	TRBJ2-3	TGTGCCAGCAGCTCAGGGACTCCTAGCCATACGCAGTATTTT	CASSSGTPSHTQYF
.	TRBV4-2	.	TRBJ2-1	TGTGCCAGCAGCCAAGATCCGAGGGACAATGAGCAGTTCTTC	CASSQDPRDNEQFF
.	TRBV19	once	TRBJ2-2	TGTGCCAGTAGCCCGTTGAGGAGGGACACCGGGGAGCTGTTTTTT	CASSPLRRDTGELFF
TRBD2	TRBV7-2	.	TRBJ2-7	TGTGCCAGCAGCCTAGCGGGAACCTACGAGCAGTACTTC	CASSLAGTYEQYF
TRBD2	TRBV6-1	few	TRBJ2-5	TGTGCCAGCAGTGAGCCGCCCCCTAGCGGGGCCCCAGGGGAGACCCAGTACTTC	CASSEPPPSGAPGETQYF
.	TRBV2	.	TRBJ1-6	TGTGCCAGCAGTGAAAAATTCAATTCACCCCTCCACTTT	CASSEKFNSPLHF
.	TRBV3-1/TRBV3-2	.	TRBJ1-2	TGTGCCAGCAGCCAGGTTGACACGGACTACACCTTC	CASSQVDTDYTF
TRBD1	TRBV9	.	TRBJ1-1	TGTGCCAGCAGACAGGGGGGTGCGAACACTGAAGCTTTCTTT	CASRQGGANTEAFF
.	TRBV6-1	.	TRBJ2-7	TGTGCCAGCAGTGAAGCCCCGACAGGAAACTACGAGCAGTACTTC	CASSEAPTGNYEQYF
.	TRBV3-1/TRBV3-2	.	TRBJ2-1	TGTGCCAGCAGCCGGGGGGCCCAGAGCGAGGAGTTCTTC	CASSRGAQSEEFF
.	TRBV13	.	TRBJ1-1	TGTGCCAGCAGACCCTCGGGACGGCCGAACACTGAAGCTTTCTTT	CASRPSGRPNTEAFF
.	TRBV25-1	once	TRBJ1-2	TGTGCCAGCCCGCTATCGCGGGCCTATGGCTACACCTTC	CASPLSRAYGYTF
TRBD2	TRBV3-1/TRBV3-2	.	TRBJ2-3	TGTGCCAGCAGCCAAGCCCTAGCGGGGGGCACAGATACGCAGTATTTT	CASSQALAGGTDTQYF
.	TRBV10-3	.	TRBJ1-3	TGTGCCATCAGTGTTGACCCGAGCTCTGGAAACACCATATATTTT	CAISVDPSSGNTIYF
.	TRBV9	.	TRBJ2-3	TGTGCCAGCAGCGTTCGGACGGGTGGGGCAGATACGCAGTATTTT	CASSVRTGGADTQYF
.	TRBV5-1	.	TRBJ1-3	TGCGCCAGCAGATCCGGTTCTGGAAACACCATATATTTT	CASRSGSGNTIYF
TRBD2	TRBV10-2	.	TRBJ2-1	TGCGCCAGCAGTGAGACCCCGACTAGCGGGGACTACAATGAGCAGTTCTTC	CASSETPTSGDYNEQFF
.	TRBV3-1/TRBV3-2	.	TRBJ1-2	TGTGCCAGCCGGCGGGGGGACTATGGCTACACCTTC	CASRRGDYGYTF
.	TRBV3-1/TRBV3-2	.	TRBJ2-6	TGTGCCAGCAGCCACCAGGGGGGCACTGGGGCCAACGTCCTGACTTTC	CASSHQGGTGANVLTF
.	TRBV4-3	.	TRBJ1-2	TGCGCCAGCAGCTCTGGGAGGGGTCGGGGCTACACCTTC	CASSSGRGRGYTF
.	TRBV7-2	.	TRBJ1-6	TGTGCCAGCAGCTCCGCGTGGGGGGGAGGCTCACCCCTCCACTTT	CASSSAWGGGSPLHF
TRBD1	TRBV6-5	.	TRBJ2-1	TGTGCCAGCAGCCGGGACAGGGGGTTTGGCAATGAGCAGTTCTTC	CASSRDRGFGNEQFF
TRBD1	TRBV5-5	.	TRBJ2-6	TGTGCCAGCAGCTCACAGGGGACTGGGGCCAACGTCCTGACTTTC	CASSSQGTGANVLTF